A single TCR beta chain is shown here with its context. What it binds is unknown. The CDR3 is made up of 12 amino acids. Trimming stripped 8 bases from V and 3 bases from J, with 10 bases between. The germline CDR1 and CDR2 sequences are SEHNR and FQNEAQ (reference sequence). Treatment described: oral pan-JAK inhibitor, 5-10 mg twice daily. The source of the sample is a study of CD8+ T cells in alopecia areata. Study as a whole: After 6 to 18 months of tofacitinib, follow-up continued 6 months off drug. Percent of scalp involved defined treated patients' severity scores. Findings and limits, study-wide: Throughout tofacitinib, many expanded lesional clones continued to persist in scalp and blood. Tofacitinib significantly brought down scalp clonality and expanded CD8+ clones among top 100.

It was cDNA, reverse transcribed from extracted RNA, that served as the sequencing template. The method was immunoSEQ multiplex PCR; TCRdb's version includes in-frame clones alone and lacks a portion of them. Of roughly 100,000 clones listed, 44% were seen once; the top ten hold 15% to 20%. The input for sequencing was CD8+ T cells sorted from blood, taken at week 24, from a patient treated with tofacitinib. The V call is TRBV7-9, the J call TRBJ2-5; D might be TRBD2 (5 bases). The TCR was taken from a human donor with alopecia areata. The CDR3 DNA reads TGTGCCAGCCTCGGACTGGAAGAGACCCAGTACTTC. It specifies CASLGLEETQYF.